The subject of this entry is one TCR beta chain. Its cognate antigen is unknown. The data originate from a study of T-cell memory formation after mild COVID-19. Study in general: Clusters of TCRs were largely donor specific. Whole-study findings and limits: Pre-infection memory held some responding clones, suggesting pre-existing cross-reactive T cells responded. Chiefly within CM and EM were the contracting CD4+ clones; CD8+ ones were within EMRA. CD4+ bias marked clones expanding day 15 to 37, unlike balanced contracting clones.

TCRdb reprocessed the 5' RACE reads with MiXCR, giving one entry per CDR3 protein. The profile covers around 430,000 distinct CDR3 sequences, with approximately 15% appearing a single time and 20% to 25% taken by the ten largest. Trimming at V came to 4 bases and at J to 3 bases, leaving 3 bases not matched to a gene. The CDR3 extends over 15 amino acids. CDR1 is SGHTA, CDR2 FQGNSA, per germline. The V and J genes are TRBV7-2 and TRBJ2-7; TRBD2 agrees at 13 bases. The TCR comes from a man between 18 and 35 years old who had mild COVID-19 (a few samples of this study predate the infection). Cell type and time point are not known. Sequencing used PBMCs or a T cell subset sorted from them (not recorded which). The CDR3 here is CASSSRTSGGYEQYF. In DNA, the CDR3 is TGTGCCAGCAGCTCGAGGACTAGCGGGGGCTACGAGCAGTACTTC.